A selection of T cell receptor beta chains follows, all from one sample in a study of T cells after yellow fever vaccination. MiXCR, run by TCRdb on the 5' RACE reads, gives a single entry per CDR3 protein. The sample yields under 600,000 distinct CDR3 sequences, about 14% seen once. The source material was PBMCs, sampled on the day of the yellow fever booster vaccination. Receptor source: a man aged 30 to 45 who received the YFV17D yellow fever vaccine. CDR3s include the opening cysteine and the closing phenylalanine or tryptophan. The order of the fields is CDR3 protein, V gene, J gene.

CDR3: CASSGGTSSETQYF
V: TRBV4-3
J: TRBJ2-5

CDR3: CSALRESDTQYF
V: TRBV20-1
J: TRBJ2-3

CDR3: CASSPSGAAKNIQYF
V: TRBV7-9
J: TRBJ2-4

CDR3: CASRLAGHYNEQFF
V: TRBV3-1
J: TRBJ2-1

CDR3: CASSADRVNTDTQYF
V: TRBV2
J: TRBJ2-3

CDR3: CASSSRLVGEQYF
V: TRBV7-9
J: TRBJ2-7

CDR3: CASSFHSGSSYEQYF
V: TRBV7-2
J: TRBJ2-7

CDR3: CASSRAGLAETQYF
V: TRBV7-9
J: TRBJ2-5

CDR3: CASSIVRSTYNEQFF
V: TRBV19
J: TRBJ2-1

CDR3: CAWRGGLLTDTQYF
V: TRBV30
J: TRBJ2-3

CDR3: CSARFRLAETQYF
V: TRBV20-1
J: TRBJ2-5

CDR3: CASSPDRASYNEQFF
V: TRBV7-2
J: TRBJ2-1

CDR3: CSADSRGTYNEQFF
V: TRBV20-1
J: TRBJ2-1

CDR3: CASSQASGRNNEQFF
V: TRBV14
J: TRBJ2-1

CDR3: CASSEQGGEQYF
V: TRBV7-3
J: TRBJ2-7

CDR3: CASSPSVGAFF
V: TRBV12-3/TRBV12-4
J: TRBJ1-1

CDR3: CSARQLAASSYNEQFF
V: TRBV20-1
J: TRBJ2-1

CDR3: CSAPGLAGGPSYNEQFF
V: TRBV20-1
J: TRBJ2-1

CDR3: CASSDWGPQETQYF
V: TRBV6-1
J: TRBJ2-5

CDR3: CASSLWRSTDTQYF
V: TRBV7-9
J: TRBJ2-3

CDR3: CASSLPALSNEQFF
V: TRBV9
J: TRBJ2-1

CDR3: CSASGGQKPQHF
V: TRBV20-1
J: TRBJ1-5

CDR3: CASSPGAMGTSGTYYEQYF
V: TRBV6-2/TRBV6-3
J: TRBJ2-7

CDR3: CASRDFYQPQHF
V: TRBV2
J: TRBJ1-5

CDR3: CASSEAGGRVRQFF
V: TRBV14
J: TRBJ2-1

CDR3: CSARDFGDLILNEQFF
V: TRBV20-1
J: TRBJ2-1

CDR3: CASSLSGEGTQYF
V: TRBV7-2
J: TRBJ2-3

CDR3: CAGAGTPDYEQYF
V: TRBV7-8
J: TRBJ2-7

CDR3: CATSRGTSVWQSF
V: TRBV15
J: TRBJ2-3

CDR3: CASSYHRGESYEQFF
V: TRBV11-2
J: TRBJ2-1

CDR3: CASSIRGGGSGANVLTF
V: TRBV7-9
J: TRBJ2-6

CDR3: CASSLYGQRRGVDTQYF
V: TRBV3-1
J: TRBJ2-3

CDR3: CASNRRPKPGQGNFEQFF
V: TRBV11-1
J: TRBJ2-1

CDR3: CASSLDGTSGVSEQFF
V: TRBV5-1
J: TRBJ2-1

CDR3: CASSHIREGLGEQYF
V: TRBV18
J: TRBJ2-7

CDR3: CTWSVSLTDTEAFF
V: TRBV30
J: TRBJ1-1

CDR3: CASSLRQTSGRAPSYEQYF
V: TRBV7-2
J: TRBJ2-7

CDR3: CASSLLSASASTDTQYF
V: TRBV7-2
J: TRBJ2-3

CDR3: CASSFSGATMYNEQFF
V: TRBV27
J: TRBJ2-1

CDR3: CASSSGLAGGRATSTDTQYF
V: TRBV12-3/TRBV12-4
J: TRBJ2-3

CDR3: CSASPIEWEGDYEQYF
V: TRBV20-1
J: TRBJ2-7

CDR3: CASSRVAGSDTQYF
V: TRBV18
J: TRBJ2-3

CDR3: CASSWGHSEEEEQYF
V: TRBV7-8
J: TRBJ2-3

CDR3: CSARMGLTRTGELFF
V: TRBV20-1
J: TRBJ2-2

CDR3: CASSITDSGANVLTF
V: TRBV19
J: TRBJ2-6

CDR3: CASIIGAPGEKLFF
V: TRBV5-5
J: TRBJ1-4

CDR3: CASSSHGGGSLPDTQYF
V: TRBV6-5
J: TRBJ2-3

CDR3: CASSYTQGAFSYEQYF
V: TRBV6-5
J: TRBJ2-7

CDR3: CASSPTGGGVETQYF
V: TRBV7-9
J: TRBJ2-5

CDR3: CASSLGRGVSNQPQHF
V: TRBV7-8
J: TRBJ1-5

CDR3: CATKREGRTEQFF
V: TRBV19
J: TRBJ2-1

CDR3: CASTDGELFF
V: TRBV5-1
J: TRBJ2-2

CDR3: CASSDTSNEQFF
V: TRBV6-5
J: TRBJ2-1

CDR3: CASSQGYGTGGGEQYF
V: TRBV3-1
J: TRBJ2-7

CDR3: CASSRETTDTQYF
V: TRBV2
J: TRBJ2-3

CDR3: CSAPGQGQETQYF
V: TRBV20-1
J: TRBJ2-5

CDR3: CASSSLQGANAPYGYTF
V: TRBV6-5
J: TRBJ1-2

CDR3: CASSPPPVAGSDEQYF
V: TRBV3-1
J: TRBJ2-7